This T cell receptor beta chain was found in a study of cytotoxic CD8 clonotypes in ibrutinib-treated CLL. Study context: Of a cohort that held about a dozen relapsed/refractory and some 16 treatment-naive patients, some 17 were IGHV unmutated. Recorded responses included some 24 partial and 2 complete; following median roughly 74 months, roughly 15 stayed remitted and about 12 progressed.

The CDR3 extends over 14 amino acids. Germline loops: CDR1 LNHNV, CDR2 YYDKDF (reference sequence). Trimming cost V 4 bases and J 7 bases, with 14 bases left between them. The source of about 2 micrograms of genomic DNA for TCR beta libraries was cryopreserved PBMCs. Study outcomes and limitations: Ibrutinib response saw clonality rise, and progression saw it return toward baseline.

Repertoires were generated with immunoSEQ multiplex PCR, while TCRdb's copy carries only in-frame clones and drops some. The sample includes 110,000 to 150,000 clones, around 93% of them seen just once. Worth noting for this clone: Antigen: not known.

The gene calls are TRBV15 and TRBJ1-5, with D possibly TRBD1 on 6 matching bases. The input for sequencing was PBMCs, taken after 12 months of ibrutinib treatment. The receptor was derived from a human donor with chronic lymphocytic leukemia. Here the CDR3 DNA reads TGTGCCACCAGCAAAATAGGGGGAAAACAGCCCCAGCATTTT. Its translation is CATSKIGGKQPQHF.